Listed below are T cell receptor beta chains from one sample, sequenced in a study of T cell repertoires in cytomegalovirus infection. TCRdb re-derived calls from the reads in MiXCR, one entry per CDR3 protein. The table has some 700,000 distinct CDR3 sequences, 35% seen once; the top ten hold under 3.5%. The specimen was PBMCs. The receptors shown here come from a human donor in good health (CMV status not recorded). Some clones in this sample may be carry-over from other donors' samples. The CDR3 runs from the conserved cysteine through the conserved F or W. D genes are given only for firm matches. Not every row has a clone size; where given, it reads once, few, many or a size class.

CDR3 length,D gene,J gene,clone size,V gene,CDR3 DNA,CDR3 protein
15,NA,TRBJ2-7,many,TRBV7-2,TGTGCCAGCAGCTTATTCGGTCAGGAGCCCTACGAGCAGTACTTC,CASSLFGQEPYEQYF
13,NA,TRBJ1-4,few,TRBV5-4,TGTGCCAGCAGCTTGTTGCCGGGTGAAAAACTGTTTTTT,CASSLLPGEKLFF
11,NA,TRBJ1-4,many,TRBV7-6,TGTGCCAGCAGCTTAAATGAAAAACTGTTTTTT,CASSLNEKLFF
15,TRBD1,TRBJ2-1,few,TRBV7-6,TGTGCCAGCAGCGACGGACAGGGGAATGGCAATGAGCAGTTCTTC,CASSDGQGNGNEQFF
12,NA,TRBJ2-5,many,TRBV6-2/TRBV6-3,TGTGCCAGCAGTTACGGGGTCCAGACCCAGTACTTC,CASSYGVQTQYF
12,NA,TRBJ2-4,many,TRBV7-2,TGTGCCAGCAGCAGGGACCAAAACATTCAGTACTTC,CASSRDQNIQYF
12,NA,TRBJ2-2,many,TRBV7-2,TGTGCCAGCAGCTCTAGAACCGGGGAGCTGTTTTTT,CASSSRTGELFF
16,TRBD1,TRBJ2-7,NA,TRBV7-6,TGTGCCAGCAGCTTAGCCCCGGACAGGGGGCACGACGAGCAGTACTTC,CASSLAPDRGHDEQYF
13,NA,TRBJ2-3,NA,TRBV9,TGTGCCAGCAGCGCCTATCACTTCGATACGCAGTATTTT,CASSAYHFDTQYF
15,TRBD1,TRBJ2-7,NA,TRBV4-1,TGCGCCAGCAGCCCAAGTCAGGGGGCTACCTACGAGCAGTACTTC,CASSPSQGATYEQYF
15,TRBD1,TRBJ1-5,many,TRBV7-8,TGTGCCAGCAGACTCGGGACAGGGCGGAATCAGCCCCAGCATTTT,CASRLGTGRNQPQHF
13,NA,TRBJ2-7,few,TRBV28,TGTGCCACCAGGGGCAGGACGTACTACGAGCAGTACTTC,CATRGRTYYEQYF
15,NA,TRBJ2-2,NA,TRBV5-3,TGTGCCAGCAGCGCATCCCGAGGGGTGGTCGGGGAGCTGTTTTTT,CASSASRGVVGELFF
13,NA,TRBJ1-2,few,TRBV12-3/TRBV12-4,TGTGCCAGCAGTTTTCGGGGCCCCGGTGGCTACACCTTC,CASSFRGPGGYTF
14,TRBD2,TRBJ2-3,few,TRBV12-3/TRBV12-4,TGTGCCAGTAGCGGGAGTACTAGCACAGATACGCAGTATTTT,CASSGSTSTDTQYF
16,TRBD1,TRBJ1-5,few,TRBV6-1,TGTGCCAGCAGTGAACCCGGGACAGGGGTTAATCAGCCCCAGCATTTT,CASSEPGTGVNQPQHF
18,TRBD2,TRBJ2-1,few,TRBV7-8,TGTGCCAGCAGCTTACGGCTAGCGGGGGGACTTACCTACAATGAGCAGTTCTTC,CASSLRLAGGLTYNEQFF
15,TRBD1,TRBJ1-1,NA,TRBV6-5,TGTGCCAGCAGTTACAGGGGACAGGTGAACACTGAAGCTTTCTTT,CASSYRGQVNTEAFF
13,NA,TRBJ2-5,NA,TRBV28,TGTGCCAGCAGTTTACAGGGCGAAGAGACCCAGTACTTC,CASSLQGEETQYF
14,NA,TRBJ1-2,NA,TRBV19,TGTGCCAGTACCGGGACCCAGGCGGGCTATGGCTACACCTTC,CASTGTQAGYGYTF
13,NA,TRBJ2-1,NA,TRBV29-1,TGCAGCGGCCGAGGGGGTCTTTACAATGAGCAGTTCTTC,CSGRGGLYNEQFF
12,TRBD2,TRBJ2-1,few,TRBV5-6,TGTGCCAGCAGCCGGACTAGCAATGAGCAGTTCTTC,CASSRTSNEQFF
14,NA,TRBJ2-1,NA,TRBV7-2,TGTGCCAGCAGCTCGTTTAACTCCTACAATGAGCAGTTCTTC,CASSSFNSYNEQFF
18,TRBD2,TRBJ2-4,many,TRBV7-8,TGTGCCAGCAGCTTAGAGGCTAGCGGGGACTTAGCCAAAAACATTCAGTACTTC,CASSLEASGDLAKNIQYF
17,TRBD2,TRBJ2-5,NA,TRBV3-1,TGTGCCAGCAGCCGAACTAGCGGGGGCACCGGGGTGGAGACCCAGTACTTC,CASSRTSGGTGVETQYF
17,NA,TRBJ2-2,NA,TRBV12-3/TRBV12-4,TGTGCCAGCAGTTCGCCGCGACAGGAGAGAAACACCGGGGAGCTGTTTTTT,CASSSPRQERNTGELFF
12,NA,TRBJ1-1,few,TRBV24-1,TGTGCCACCAGTGATTTGGGGAGTGAAGCTTTCTTT,CATSDLGSEAFF
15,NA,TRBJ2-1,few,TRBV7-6,TGTGCCAGCAGCCCCATAACGAGCTCCTACAATGAGCAGTTTTTC,CASSPITSSYNEQFF
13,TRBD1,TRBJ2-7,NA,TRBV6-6,TGTGCCAGTACCCGACAGGGGGTCTACGAGCAGTACTTC,CASTRQGVYEQYF
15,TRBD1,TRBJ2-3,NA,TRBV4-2,TGTGCCAGCAGCCACTGGACAGGTGGAATGGATACGCAGTATTTT,CASSHWTGGMDTQYF
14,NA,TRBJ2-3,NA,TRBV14,TGTGCCAGCAGCCAAGATGGCGGGGCAGATACGCAGTATTTT,CASSQDGGADTQYF
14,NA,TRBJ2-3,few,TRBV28,TGTGCCAGCAGTGGGGGGGGGCGAGCAGATACGCAGTATTTT,CASSGGGRADTQYF
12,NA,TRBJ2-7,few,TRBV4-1,TGCGCCAGCAGCTCGTCCAGGGAAGGGCAGTACTTC,CASSSSREGQYF
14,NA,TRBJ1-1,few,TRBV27,TGTGCCAGCAGTTTAGTTCTGCATAACACTGAAGCTTTCTTT,CASSLVLHNTEAFF